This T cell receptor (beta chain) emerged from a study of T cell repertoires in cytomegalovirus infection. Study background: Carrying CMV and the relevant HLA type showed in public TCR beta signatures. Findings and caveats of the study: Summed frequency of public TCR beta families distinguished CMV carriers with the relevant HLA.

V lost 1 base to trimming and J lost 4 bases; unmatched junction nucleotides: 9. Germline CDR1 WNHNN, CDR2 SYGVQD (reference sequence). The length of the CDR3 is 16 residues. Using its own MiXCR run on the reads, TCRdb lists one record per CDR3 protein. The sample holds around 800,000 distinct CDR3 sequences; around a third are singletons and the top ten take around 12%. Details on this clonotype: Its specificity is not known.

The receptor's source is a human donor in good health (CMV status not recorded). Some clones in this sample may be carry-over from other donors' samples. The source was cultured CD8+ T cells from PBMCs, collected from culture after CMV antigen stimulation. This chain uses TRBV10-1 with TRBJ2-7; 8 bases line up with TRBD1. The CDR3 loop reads CASSELPLDRAYEQYF. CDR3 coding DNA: TGCGCCAGCAGTGAGTTGCCGCTGGACAGGGCTTACGAGCAGTACTTC.